The clone carrying this T cell receptor (beta chain) has ten or more counts. Antigen: not known. This sample stems from a study of T cells in Graves' hyperthyroidism and ophthalmopathy. Study results and limitations: Blood also showed most of the thyroid clonotypes that were expanded above 0.001. With a median lead of about six months before onset, the model predicted ophthalmopathy.

Authors of the study amplified TCR beta CDR3 regions from RNA transcripts. During a first-round RT-PCR of the TCR CDR3, the HTBI primer set was used. MiXCR, run by TCRdb on the multiplex PCR reads, gives a single entry per CDR3 protein. The data hold about 400,000 distinct CDR3 sequences, with roughly 15% observed a single time. The sample taken for sequencing was blood. This TCR derives from a woman in her 30s with Graves' ophthalmopathy.

The CDR3 sequence: CASSWTGEYGYTF. The CDR3 bases are TGTGCCAGCAGTTGGACAGGAGAATATGGCTACACCTTC. The chain recombines TRBV12-3 or TRBV12-4 with TRBJ1-2; TRBD1 aligns across 7 bases. Losses at the gene ends were 4 bases for V and 5 bases for J; bases not matched to a gene: 4. The CDR3 totals 13 residues.